Below, 20 T cell receptor beta chains from the same sample are listed, as sequenced in a study of beta chain features in type 1 diabetes. Sequenced material consisted of expressed TCRB transcripts (all of the isolated RNA was reverse transcribed). The assay was immunoSEQ multiplex PCR, and TCRdb's table has in-frame clones only and misses some. Of around 99,000 clones listed, less than 40% are singletons. Sequencing used stem cell memory CD4+ T cells from blood. All receptors come from a woman aged 18-30 years in good health.

This chain uses TRBV14 with TRBJ2-7, with 8 positions matching TRBD2. Losses at the gene ends were 1 base for V and 3 bases for J; bases not matched to a gene: 8. The CDR3 covers 16 residues. Germline values: CDR1 SGHDN, CDR2 FVKESK. CDR3 residues: CASSQAVSGRRYEQYF. DNA for the CDR3: TGTGCCAGCAGCCAAGCGGTCAGCGGGAGACGCTACGAGCAGTACTTC.

A few counts support this clone. J is TRBJ2-7 and V is TRBV15, with 11 bases identical to TRBD2. J lost 4 bases, V lost 5 bases, and 4 bases had no gene match. The CDR3 covers 14 residues. Germline loops: CDR1 LNHNV, CDR2 YYDKDF (reference sequence). Here the CDR3 DNA reads TGTGCCACCAGCGTCCGGACTAGCGGGTACGAGCAGTACTTC. It specifies CATSVRTSGYEQYF.

The rearrangement links TRBV14 to TRBJ2-7; 11 nucleotides agree with TRBD2. This CDR3 region has 14 residues. Germline CDR1 SGHDN, CDR2 FVKESK. The trim removed 4 bases at V and 6 bases at J, leaving 5 bases unmatched. The CDR3 loop reads CASSRLAGKGEQYF. The DNA of the CDR3 is TGTGCCAGCAGCCGACTAGCGGGAAAAGGCGAGCAGTACTTC.

This clone was counted only a few times. This chain joins TRBV2 and TRBJ1-1, with a tentative D call TRBD1 (5 bases). The germline V gene encodes CDR1 SNHLY and CDR2 FYNNEI. Trimming left V 3 bases short and J 4 bases short, with 9 bases between. The CDR3 consists of 13 residues. The CDR3 nucleotides are TGTGCCAGCAGTGACAGGGAAGGCACTGAAGCTTTCTTT. Translating it yields CASSDREGTEAFF.

This rearrangement joins TRBV2 to TRBJ2-1; TRBD1 aligns across 7 bases. Germline V CDR1 and CDR2: SNHLY, FYNNEI. The CDR3 length is 16 residues. The J segment lost 4 bases and the V segment lost 7 bases, leaving 13 bases of the junction unmatched. The CDR3 loop reads CASTTGNLNLYNEQFF. In nucleotides, the CDR3 is TGTGCCAGCACGACAGGGAATTTAAACCTATACAATGAGCAGTTCTTC.

The gene calls are TRBV25-1 and TRBJ2-1; 8 bases match TRBD2. CDR3 size: 15 residues. Germline V CDR1 and CDR2: MGHDK, SYGVNS. V was pared by 4 bases and J by 3 bases, with 5 bases of the junction left unmatched. The CDR3 region is CASSGAGGFYNEQFF. The DNA for the CDR3 is TGTGCCAGCAGTGGCGCGGGAGGCTTCTACAATGAGCAGTTCTTC.

Turning to this clone: Compared with germline, one end of the junction differs, possibly owing to a read error. The DNA of the CDR3 is TGTGCCAGCAGCGTAGCTAGCTACAATGAGCAGTTCTTC. Translating it yields CASSVASYNEQFF. The V and J genes are TRBV7-9 and TRBJ2-1, with D unclear. CDR1 and CDR2 (germline): SEHNR, FQNEAQ (reference sequence). The length of the CDR3 is 13 residues.

J is TRBJ2-7 and V is TRBV14; 7 nucleotides agree with TRBD1. The V segment lost 1 base and the J segment 6 bases; nucleotides outside the gene matches: 3. Per the germline V gene, CDR1 is SGHDN and CDR2 is FVKESK. This CDR3 contains 13 residues. The CDR3 is CASSQGTGREQYF. CDR3 coding DNA: TGTGCCAGCAGCCAAGGGACAGGACGCGAGCAGTACTTC.

The genes are TRBV2 and TRBJ2-5, with 9 bases that match TRBD2. Looked up from germline, CDR1 is SNHLY and CDR2 is FYNNEI. This CDR3 region has 13 residues. V gave up 8 bases and J gave up 8 bases; unmatched junction bases: 9. The DNA for the CDR3 is TGTGCCAGCTTAGCGGGAGAGGGAGGCACCCAGTACTTC. Translating it yields CASLAGEGGTQYF.

The CDR3 DNA sequence: TGTGCCAGCAGCTTGGACAGCTCTAAGCCCCAGCATTTT. It specifies CASSLDSSKPQHF. The chain uses TRBV5-6 and TRBJ1-5; D ambiguous. The CDR3 length is 13 residues. The V end lost 0 bases, the J end lost 8 bases, and 9 bases lay between the germline ends. Germline V gene data show CDR1 as SGHDT and CDR2 as YYEEEE.

The rearrangement joins TRBV28 to TRBJ1-1; tentatively, D is TRBD1 (6 bases). CDR1 MDHEN and CDR2 SYDVKM come from the germline V gene. Trimming pared 4 bases from V and 4 bases from J, leaving 13 bases between. This CDR3 comprises 14 residues. The CDR3 sequence is CASSSQGAGTEAFF. For the CDR3, the DNA is TGTGCCAGCAGTTCACAGGGTGCGGGCACTGAAGCTTTCTTT.

The CDR3 sequence: CAISGRGFNEQFF. The CDR3 DNA is TGTGCCATCAGCGGTCGGGGGTTCAATGAGCAGTTCTTC. The chain has TRBV10-3 and TRBJ2-1, with D perhaps TRBD2 (6 bases). The CDR3 runs to 13 residues. The V end was cut by 6 bases, the J end by 6 bases, with 12 bases between. Germline V lookup: CDR1 ENHRY, CDR2 SYGVKD.

This clone appeared a few times. The CDR3 DNA is TGCAGCGTTGTGGGCCGCTCCTACAATGAGCAGTTCTTC. It codes for CSVVGRSYNEQFF. The chain has TRBV29-1 and TRBJ2-1; no definite D call. V was trimmed by 4 bases and J by 0 bases, leaving 7 bases between them. The CDR3 sequence is 13 residues long. Germline V gene sequence: CDR1 SQVTM, CDR2 ANQGSEA.

The V gene is TRBV9, the J gene TRBJ2-7; the match to TRBD2 covers 14 bases. The CDR3 runs 15 residues. Germline CDR1 is SGDLS and CDR2 is YYNGEE. The ends lost 3 bases at V and 5 bases at J; junction bases unmatched: 4. CDR3 sequence (DNA): TGTGCCAGCAGCGGAGGACTAGCGGGAGGACACGAGCAGTACTTC. Encoded protein: CASSGGLAGGHEQYF.

The chain couples TRBV5-1 to TRBJ1-2; 8 bases agree with TRBD1. The CDR3 contains 12 residues. Germline lookup yields CDR1 SGHRS and CDR2 YFSETQ. Germline trimming cut 4 bases from V and 14 bases from J; bases unmatched to any gene: 10. CDR3 loop: CASSTGGVSSTF. The CDR3 DNA sequence: TGCGCCAGCAGCACAGGGGGTGTTTCTTCAACCTTC. The complete variable domain, with remaining parts taken from reference TRBV5-1 and TRBJ1-2, reads KAGVTQTPRYLIKTRGQQVTLSCSPISGHRSVSWYQQTPGQGLQFLFEYFSETQRNKGNFPGRFSGRQFSNSRSEMNVSTLELGDSALYLCASSTGGVSSTFGSGTRLTVV.

This clone came up a few times. The rearrangement uses TRBV7-2 and TRBJ2-5; D unclear. Germline-derived CDR1 and CDR2 are SGHTA and FQGNSA. Trimming removed 1 base at V and 1 base at J, with 7 bases between. This CDR3 has 14 residues. The CDR3 protein is CASSLGAFQETQYF. The CDR3 DNA follows: TGTGCCAGCAGCTTAGGGGCGTTCCAAGAGACCCAGTACTTC.

This clone has just a few counts. This chain uses TRBV5-1 with TRBJ2-7; TRBD1 aligns across 11 bases. The junction had 2 bases not matched to a gene; V was cut back by 0 bases and J by 3 bases. The V gene's germline CDR1 is SGHRS and CDR2 YFSETQ. The length of the CDR3 is 15 residues. CDR3 in DNA: TGCGCCAGCAGCTTGGCCGGGACAGGGGGCTACGAGCAGTACTTC. Residues: CASSLAGTGGYEQYF. Supplemented by reference TRBV5-1 and TRBJ2-7, the full variable domain reads KAGVTQTPRYLIKTRGQQVTLSCSPISGHRSVSWYQQTPGQGLQFLFEYFSETQRNKGNFPGRFSGRQFSNSRSEMNVSTLELGDSALYLCASSLAGTGGYEQYFGPGTRLTVT.

This clone showed up just a few times. This rearrangement joins TRBV20-1 to TRBJ2-5, with D perhaps matching TRBD2 (5 bases). Per germline, CDR1 DFQATT and CDR2 SNEGSKA (reference sequence). The CDR3 spans 11 residues. Between the trimmed V and J ends, which lost 6 bases and 5 bases, there was a span of 10 bases. CDR3 region: CSATQRETQYF. CDR3 nucleotides: TGCAGTGCCACCCAGCGGGAGACCCAGTACTTC.

J is TRBJ2-6 and V is TRBV19; D uncertain. The V gene lost 2 bases and the J gene lost 1 base, with 6 bases spanning the gap. From germline, CDR1 is LNHDA and CDR2 SQIVND (reference sequence). The CDR3 runs to 15 residues. The DNA of the CDR3 is TGTGCCAGTAGTATATCTCTATCTGGGGCCAACGTCCTGACTTTC. Protein product: CASSISLSGANVLTF.

The chain carries TRBV5-1 and TRBJ2-7; TRBD2 matches at 7 bases. Trimming removed 7 bases from V and 6 bases from J; junction bases left unmatched: 10. Germline V CDR1 and CDR2: SGHRS, YFSETQ. This CDR3 region has 13 residues. CDR3 coding DNA: TGCGCCAGCGCCAGGGACTATCGGACCGAGCAGTACTTC. Translating it yields CASARDYRTEQYF. Full variable domain (rest looked up from reference TRBV5-1 and TRBJ2-7): KAGVTQTPRYLIKTRGQQVTLSCSPISGHRSVSWYQQTPGQGLQFLFEYFSETQRNKGNFPGRFSGRQFSNSRSEMNVSTLELGDSALYLCASARDYRTEQYFGPGTRLTVT.